This T cell receptor (beta chain) comes out of a study of blood T cell repertoires in COVID-19. Study background: T cells, B-cell-depleted T cells, or PBMCs provided the cDNA or gDNA that served as material.

Measured with immunoSEQ multiplex PCR; TCRdb has only the in-frame clones, and not every one. The sample shows fewer than 400,000 clones, around nine tenths of them seen only once. Germline V CDR1 and CDR2: GTSNPN, SVGIG (reference sequence). This CDR3 spans 16 amino acids. V shed 1 base, J shed 0 bases, and the junction held 6 bases outside the gene matches. The chain recombines TRBV30 with TRBJ2-3; 8 bases fit TRBD2. This TCR came from a young woman who had been exposed to COVID-19. The sequencing sample was made of PBMCs or T cells enriched from blood (not recorded which). The CDR3 DNA reads as TGTGCCTGGAGTGCATACGGGGGGGCTAGCACAGATACGCAGTATTTT. This translates into CAWSAYGGASTDTQYF.